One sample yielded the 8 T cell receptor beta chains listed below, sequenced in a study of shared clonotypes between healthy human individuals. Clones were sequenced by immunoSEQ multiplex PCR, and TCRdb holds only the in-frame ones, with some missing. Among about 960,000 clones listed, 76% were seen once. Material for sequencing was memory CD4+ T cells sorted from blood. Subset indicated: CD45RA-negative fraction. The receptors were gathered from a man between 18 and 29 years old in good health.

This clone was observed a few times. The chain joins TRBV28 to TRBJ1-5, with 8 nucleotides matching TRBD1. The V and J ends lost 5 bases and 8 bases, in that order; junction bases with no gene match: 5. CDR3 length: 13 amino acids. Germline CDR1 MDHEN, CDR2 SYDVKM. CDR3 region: CASSIPTGEPQHF. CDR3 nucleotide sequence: TGTGCCAGCAGTATACCGACAGGGGAGCCCCAGCATTTT.

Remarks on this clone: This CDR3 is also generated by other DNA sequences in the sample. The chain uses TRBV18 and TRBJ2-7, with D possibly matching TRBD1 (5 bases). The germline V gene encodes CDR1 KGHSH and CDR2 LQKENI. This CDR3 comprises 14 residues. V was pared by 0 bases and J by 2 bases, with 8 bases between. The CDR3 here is CASSPPGQPYEQYF. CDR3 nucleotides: TGTGCCAGCTCACCACCCGGACAACCCTACGAGCAGTACTTC.

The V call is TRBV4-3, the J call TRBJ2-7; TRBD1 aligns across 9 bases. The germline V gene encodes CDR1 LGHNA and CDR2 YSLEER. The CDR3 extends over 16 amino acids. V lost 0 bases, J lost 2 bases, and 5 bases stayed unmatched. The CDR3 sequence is CASSQDWTGVPYEQYF. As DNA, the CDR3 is TGCGCCAGCAGCCAAGATTGGACAGGGGTTCCCTACGAGCAGTACTTC.

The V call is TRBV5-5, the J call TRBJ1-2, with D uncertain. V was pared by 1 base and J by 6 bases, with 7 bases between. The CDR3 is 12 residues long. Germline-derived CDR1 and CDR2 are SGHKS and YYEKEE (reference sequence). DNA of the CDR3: TGTGCCAGCAGCTTGCTAACAAATGGCTACACCTTC. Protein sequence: CASSLLTNGYTF.

The CDR3 DNA reads as TGTGCCAGCAGCGCGGGACAGCTAGATTCACCCCTCCACTTT. Protein: CASSAGQLDSPLHF. The chain recombines TRBV9 with TRBJ1-6, with TRBD1 matching over 7 bases. Germline V lookup: CDR1 SGDLS, CDR2 YYNGEE. The CDR3 is made up of 14 amino acids. Trimming cost V 3 bases and J 8 bases; bases outside gene matches: 5.

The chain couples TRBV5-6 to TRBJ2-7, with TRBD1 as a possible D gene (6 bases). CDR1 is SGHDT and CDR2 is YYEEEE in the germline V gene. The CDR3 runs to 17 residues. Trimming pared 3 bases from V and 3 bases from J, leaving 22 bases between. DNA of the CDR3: TGTGCCAGCAGCTCCGCGATTCGACAGGCCCTCCGCTACGAGCAGTACTTC. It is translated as CASSSAIRQALRYEQYF.

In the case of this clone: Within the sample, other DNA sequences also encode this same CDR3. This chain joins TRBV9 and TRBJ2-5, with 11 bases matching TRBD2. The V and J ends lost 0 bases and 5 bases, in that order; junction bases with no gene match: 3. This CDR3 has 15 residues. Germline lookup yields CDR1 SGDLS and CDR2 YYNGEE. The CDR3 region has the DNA TGTGCCAGCAGCGTAGTGCCTAGCGGGGGGGAGACCCAGTACTTC. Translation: CASSVVPSGGETQYF.

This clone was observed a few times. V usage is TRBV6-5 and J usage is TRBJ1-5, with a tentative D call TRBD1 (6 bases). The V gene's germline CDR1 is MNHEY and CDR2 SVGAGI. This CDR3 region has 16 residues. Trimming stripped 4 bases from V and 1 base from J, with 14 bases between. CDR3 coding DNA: TGTGCCAGCAGTTCCGGTTGGACAGCGAGCAATCAGCCCCAGCATTTT. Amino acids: CASSSGWTASNQPQHF.